This T cell receptor beta chain derives from a study of cytomegalovirus exposure and HLA in healthy donors. This clone was seen only a few times. V lost 4 bases to trimming and J lost 11 bases; unmatched junction nucleotides: 15. The CDR3 has 15 amino acids. The study ran its PCR with 60 Vbeta and 13 Jbeta primers. Profiling relied on immunoSEQ multiplex PCR, and the TCRdb table lists in-frame clones only, not all of them. This table has 100,000 to 150,000 clones, 80% appearing once. The sequenced sample was PBMCs. This receptor was identified in a female donor in good health and CMV-seropositive. The rearrangement joins TRBV5-3 to TRBJ1-1, with 9 bases that match TRBD1. TRBV5-3 has ORF status, its function being uncertain. The CDR3 region has the DNA TGTGCCAGAAGCGTCCGCCGGGACAGGGCTGAAGGGGCTTTCTTT. Its translation is CARSVRRDRAEGAFF.